These 30 T cell receptor beta chains were sequenced from one sample in a study of cytomegalovirus exposure and HLA in healthy donors. Primers included in the PCR were 60 Vbeta and 13 Jbeta primers. The table came from immunoSEQ multiplex PCR; TCRdb's copy has only in-frame clones and leaves some out. Of about 69,000 clones in the sample, 74% were seen once. Sequencing was done on a sample of PBMCs. The receptors here all came from a woman aged 60-70 years in good health and CMV-seropositive.

This sequence joins TRBV2 and TRBJ2-7; 8 bases line up with TRBD1. V trimming: 0 bases; J trimming: 4 bases; junction bases outside the gene matches: 8. The germline V gene has CDR1 SNHLY and CDR2 FYNNEI. The CDR3 length is 16 residues. CDR3 nucleotide sequence: TGTGCCAGCAGTGAAGCGCCAGGGGACAGGTCGTACGAGCAGTACTTC. The encoded protein is CASSEAPGDRSYEQYF.

This clone was observed a few times. The V and J genes are TRBV6-1 and TRBJ1-5; D not resolved. The germline V gene has CDR1 MNHNS and CDR2 SASEGT. V lost 2 bases and J lost 2, with 4 bases in between. The CDR3 spans 13 residues. The CDR3 bases are TGTGCCAGCAGTGAACCGGGCAATCAGCCCCAGCATTTT. It yields the protein CASSEPGNQPQHF.

This clone has a single count. The chain carries TRBV12-2 and TRBJ1-2. TRBV12-2 is described as a pseudogene. The CDR3 totals 14 residues. The CDR3 loop reads CASRSWRVNYGYTF. The CDR3 DNA reads TGTGCAAGTCGCTCATGGCGGGTCAACTATGGCTACACCTTC.

The chain employs TRBV5-4 and TRBJ2-3, with D unclear. Per the germline V gene, CDR1 is SGHNT and CDR2 is YYREEE (reference sequence). Trimming left V 3 bases short and J 6 bases short, with 14 bases between. This CDR3 is built from 14 residues. The CDR3 DNA reads TGTGCCAGCAGCTCTCCGCCGGTTCGGGATACGCAGTATTTT. This sequence encodes CASSSPPVRDTQYF.

The V and J genes are TRBV19 and TRBJ2-7; 10 bases are a match to TRBD2. The CDR3 length is 16 residues. CDR1 is LNHDA and CDR2 is SQIVND in the germline V gene (reference sequence). J gave up 1 base and V 5 bases, and 8 bases lay outside the gene matches. The CDR3 here is CASSPWTSGFSYEQYF. Here the CDR3 DNA reads TGTGCCAGTAGTCCCTGGACTAGCGGCTTTTCCTACGAGCAGTACTTC. The complete variable domain, with remaining parts taken from reference TRBV19 and TRBJ2-7, reads DGGITQSPKYLFRKEGQNVTLSCEQNLNHDAMYWYRQDPGQGLRLIYYSQIVNDFQKGDIAEGYSVSREKKESFPLTVTSAQKNPTAFYLCASSPWTSGFSYEQYFGPGTRLTVT.

Only a few counts were recorded for this clone. The V gene is TRBV7-8, the J gene TRBJ1-5, with 8 bases fitting TRBD1. With V trimmed by 5 bases and J by 6 bases, 6 bases remained unmatched. Per the germline V gene, CDR1 is SGHVS and CDR2 is FQNEAQ. This CDR3 is built from 14 residues. The DNA for the CDR3 is TGTGCCAGCAGCCCGGACAGGGAGAGTCAGCCCCAGCATTTT. Its protein product is CASSPDRESQPQHF. Using reference TRBV7-8 and TRBJ1-5 for the parts outside the CDR3, the full variable domain is GAGVSQSPRYKVAKRGQDVALRCDPISGHVSLFWYQQALGQGPEFLTYFQNEAQLDKSGLPSDRFFAERPEGSVSTLKIQRTQQEDSAVYLCASSPDRESQPQHFGDGTRLSIL.

The genes are TRBV7-9 and TRBJ2-6, with TRBD1 matching over 8 bases. In germline, CDR1 is SEHNR, CDR2 FQNEAQ (reference sequence). The CDR3 contains 18 residues. V lost 5 bases, J lost 1 base, and 10 bases stayed unmatched. CDR3 sequence: CASSRRGQGESGANVLTF. CDR3 in DNA: TGTGCCAGCAGCCGCCGAGGACAGGGAGAGTCTGGGGCCAACGTCCTGACTTTC. Full variable domain (outside the CDR3, taken from reference TRBV7-9 and TRBJ2-6): DTGVSQNPRHKITKRGQNVTFRCDPISEHNRLYWYRQTLGQGPEFLTYFQNEAQLEKSRLLSDRFSAERPKGSFSTLEIQRTEQGDSAMYLCASSRRGQGESGANVLTFGAGSRLTVL.

The chain uses TRBV7-3 and TRBJ1-1; D unresolved. The CDR3 extends over 15 amino acids. The V gene lost 2 bases and the J gene lost 1 base, with 11 bases spanning the gap. Per germline, CDR1 SGHTA and CDR2 FQGTGA. This CDR3 reads CASSLGRIQNTEAFF. CDR3 coding DNA: TGTGCCAGCAGCTTAGGCCGAATTCAGAACACTGAAGCTTTCTTT.

In this sample, this clone turned up once. A read error is likely, as this CDR3 ends without the conserved phenylalanine or tryptophan. This chain links TRBV6-5 with TRBJ1-1; D not resolved. The CDR3 has 14 amino acids. Trimming removed 7 bases from V and 2 bases from J, with 14 bases in between. Germline loops: CDR1 MNHEY, CDR2 SVGAGI. The CDR3 loop reads CASNYRDFNTEAFV. CDR3 in DNA: TGTGCCAGCAATTATAGAGACTTCAACACTGAAGCTTTCGTT.

This chain uses TRBV10-2 with TRBJ2-2; D is undetermined. The germline gives CDR1 WSHSY, CDR2 SAAADI. V was pared by 2 bases and J by 7 bases, with 5 bases between. The CDR3 has 12 residues. CDR3 amino acids: CASSEAVGELFF. The CDR3 region has the DNA TGCGCCAGCAGTGAGGCGGTCGGGGAGCTGTTTTTT.

The CDR3 here is CAISETTDYGYTF. CDR3 bases: TGTGCCATCAGTGAAACGACAGACTATGGCTACACCTTC. The chain is built from TRBV10-3 and TRBJ1-2, with D tentatively TRBD1 (5 bases). The germline V gene encodes CDR1 ENHRY and CDR2 SYGVKD. This CDR3 has 13 residues. Trimming left V 3 bases short and J 3 bases short, with 8 bases between.

The chain combines TRBV2 with TRBJ2-7; 9 bases are a match to TRBD1. V lost 6 bases and J lost 7; bases outside the gene matches: 7. Germline lookup yields CDR1 SNHLY and CDR2 FYNNEI. CDR3 length equals 13 residues. The DNA for the CDR3 is TGTGCCAGCAGAAAAGGACAGGGGTGGGAGCAGTACTTC. It specifies CASRKGQGWEQYF.

J is TRBJ1-4 and V is TRBV9, with a possible D match to TRBD1 (5 bases). The ends were cut back, 3 bases at V and 3 bases at J, with 15 bases in the middle. CDR1 and CDR2 from the germline V gene are SGDLS and YYNGEE. The CDR3 consists of 16 residues. CDR3 amino acids: CASSGGGQGSNEKLFF. DNA of the CDR3: TGTGCCAGCAGCGGAGGAGGGCAGGGTTCTAATGAAAAACTGTTTTTT.

The chain uses TRBV5-1 and TRBJ1-2, with 12 nucleotides matching TRBD1. With 5 bases clipped from V and 4 bases from J, the junction kept 6 bases outside the gene matches. The V gene's germline CDR1 is SGHRS and CDR2 YFSETQ. CDR3 length: 15 residues. The CDR3 loop reads CASRGQGASGYGYTF. DNA for the CDR3: TGCGCCAGCAGGGGACAGGGGGCTTCGGGCTATGGCTACACCTTC.

A remark on this clone: The CDR3 does not close with the conserved phenylalanine or tryptophan, likely indicating a read error. The rearrangement uses TRBV7-3 and TRBJ2-2; 8 nucleotides match TRBD2. The CDR3 spans 15 residues. The germline V gene encodes CDR1 SGHTA and CDR2 FQGTGA. Trimming at V came to 2 bases and at J to 4 bases, leaving 3 bases not matched to a gene. The CDR3, as DNA: TGTGCCAGCAGCTTAGTGAGCGGGGGCACCGGGGAGCTGTTTGTT. Amino acid sequence: CASSLVSGGTGELFV.

The rearrangement joins TRBV6-1 to TRBJ1-2; D gene ambiguous. The CDR3 spans 11 residues. The ends were cut back, 3 bases at V and 5 bases at J, with 4 bases in the middle. Germline V gene lookup returns CDR1 MNHNS and CDR2 SASEGT. The CDR3 region has the DNA TGTGCCAGCAGTGACCGGTATGGCTACACCTTC. Protein product: CASSDRYGYTF.

This clone has more than one count but fewer than ten. V is TRBV6-5 and J is TRBJ1-5; D gene unclear. V lost 6 bases, J lost 3 bases, and 9 bases lay in between. This CDR3 has 13 residues. Per germline, CDR1 MNHEY and CDR2 SVGAGI. The CDR3 protein is CASSPAHNQPQHF. The CDR3 DNA reads as TGTGCCAGCAGCCCCGCACACAATCAGCCCCAGCATTTT.

This rearrangement joins TRBV6-1 to TRBJ1-4, with D maybe TRBD1 (6 bases). Germline V CDR1 and CDR2: MNHNS, SASEGT. CDR3 length: 15 residues. The V gene lost 6 bases and the J gene lost 2 bases, with 13 bases spanning the gap. This CDR3 is CASRLTGSTNEKLFF. CDR3 nucleotides: TGTGCCAGCAGGTTAACAGGGTCCACTAATGAAAAACTGTTTTTT.

The chain joins TRBV6-6 to TRBJ2-6; TRBD1 agrees at 8 bases. J was trimmed by 2 bases and V by 6 bases; bases with no gene match: 6. The CDR3 is 16 amino acids. Germline CDR1 and CDR2: MNHNY and SVGAGI (reference sequence). The CDR3 nucleotides read TGTGCCAGCAGCCGGGACAGGTCTGCTGGGGCCAACGTCCTGACTTTC. It yields the protein CASSRDRSAGANVLTF.

This chain links TRBV2 with TRBJ1-1; TRBD1 matches at 8 bases. CDR3 length: 15 amino acids. Germline assignment: CDR1 SNHLY and CDR2 FYNNEI. With 4 bases clipped from V and 5 bases from J, the junction kept 9 bases outside the gene matches. This chain's CDR3 is CASSALTGGVTEAFF. In DNA form, the CDR3 reads TGTGCCAGCAGTGCGTTAACAGGGGGTGTTACTGAAGCTTTCTTT.

The J gene is TRBJ2-5, the V gene TRBV9; 8 bases align to TRBD2. The CDR3 is 14 amino acids. The V gene end was trimmed by 3 bases and the J gene end by 5 bases; junction bases not matched to a gene: 6. The germline gives CDR1 SGDLS, CDR2 YYNGEE. The CDR3: CASSGREGRETQYF. CDR3 coding DNA: TGTGCCAGCAGCGGTCGGGAGGGCCGGGAGACCCAGTACTTC.

V and J are TRBV19 and TRBJ1-1; D is undetermined. The CDR3 runs to 14 residues. V lost 5 bases, J lost 0 bases, and 10 bases lay in between. The germline V gene encodes CDR1 LNHDA and CDR2 SQIVND (reference sequence). The CDR3 nucleotides read TGTGCCAGTAGTTGGTCAGGCATGAACACTGAAGCTTTCTTT. Translated: CASSWSGMNTEAFF.

This clone was observed a few times. The chain has TRBV29-1 and TRBJ2-2; 8 bases agree with TRBD1. CDR3 length equals 17 residues. CDR1 is SQVTM and CDR2 is ANQGSEA in the germline V gene. Germline trimming cut 4 bases from V and 4 bases from J; bases unmatched to any gene: 14. The CDR3 protein is CSVGGGRGQLATGELFF. In DNA, the CDR3 is TGCAGCGTTGGAGGGGGCAGGGGGCAACTGGCCACCGGGGAGCTGTTTTTT.

The chain carries TRBV11-3 and TRBJ2-1; 7 bases are shared with TRBD1. Germline V CDR1 and CDR2: SGHNT, YENEEA. This CDR3 comprises 14 residues. Germline trimming cut 2 bases from V and 6 bases from J; bases unmatched to any gene: 4. The CDR3 nucleotides read TGTGCCAGCAGCTTAACTCGACAGGGCAATGAGCAGTTCTTC. Protein: CASSLTRQGNEQFF.

This chain links TRBV7-9 with TRBJ1-2; D gene uncertain. The germline CDR1 and CDR2 sequences are SEHNR and FQNEAQ (reference sequence). V gave up 0 bases and J gave up 4 bases, with 6 bases separating them. The CDR3 spans 13 residues. CDR3: CASSLAAGYGYTF. In DNA form, the CDR3 reads TGTGCCAGCAGCTTAGCGGCAGGCTATGGCTACACCTTC.

The chain combines TRBV18 with TRBJ1-1, with D unresolved. The CDR3 loop spans 13 amino acids. Germline V gives CDR1 KGHSH, CDR2 LQKENI. V shed 3 bases and J shed 10 bases, with 15 bases lying between them. As DNA, the CDR3 is TGTGCCAGCTCACCCGTAGACGAGGTAGGAGCTTTCTTT. Its translation is CASSPVDEVGAFF.

V and J are TRBV5-4 and TRBJ1-1; possible D gene TRBD1, 6 bases. The V gene's germline CDR1 is SGHNT and CDR2 YYREEE (reference sequence). The V end was cut by 0 bases, the J end by 7 bases, with 10 bases between. The CDR3 length is 13 residues. CDR3 DNA: TGTGCCAGCAGCTTGGTACAGGGTGATGAAGCTTTCTTT. Residues: CASSLVQGDEAFF.

V gene TRBV6-5 combines with J gene TRBJ2-4; 9 nucleotides line up with TRBD2. This CDR3 region has 14 residues. Germline V CDR1 and CDR2: MNHEY, SVGAGI. V shed 6 bases and J 1 base; nucleotides not matched to a gene: 1. This CDR3 is CASRLAGAKNIQYF. The CDR3 DNA is TGTGCCAGCAGACTAGCGGGTGCCAAAAACATTCAGTACTTC.

This clone has a handful of counts. The genes are TRBV6-6 and TRBJ1-1, with D uncertain. Deletions cut 0 bases from V and 7 bases from J, with 9 bases between. This CDR3 has 13 residues. The germline CDR1 and CDR2 sequences are MNHNY and SVGAGI (reference sequence). The CDR3 DNA follows: TGTGCCAGCAGTTACTCGCGGGCAGTTGAAGCTTTCTTT. This gives the protein CASSYSRAVEAFF.

This chain uses TRBV9 with TRBJ1-2; D remains ambiguous. The CDR3 consists of 15 residues. Trimming left V 3 bases short and J 4 bases short, with 16 bases between. CDR1 is SGDLS, CDR2 YYNGEE, per germline. The CDR3 nucleotides read TGTGCCAGCAGCGGGGGAGATAGCGTGGTCTATGGCTACACCTTC. Translation gives CASSGGDSVVYGYTF.